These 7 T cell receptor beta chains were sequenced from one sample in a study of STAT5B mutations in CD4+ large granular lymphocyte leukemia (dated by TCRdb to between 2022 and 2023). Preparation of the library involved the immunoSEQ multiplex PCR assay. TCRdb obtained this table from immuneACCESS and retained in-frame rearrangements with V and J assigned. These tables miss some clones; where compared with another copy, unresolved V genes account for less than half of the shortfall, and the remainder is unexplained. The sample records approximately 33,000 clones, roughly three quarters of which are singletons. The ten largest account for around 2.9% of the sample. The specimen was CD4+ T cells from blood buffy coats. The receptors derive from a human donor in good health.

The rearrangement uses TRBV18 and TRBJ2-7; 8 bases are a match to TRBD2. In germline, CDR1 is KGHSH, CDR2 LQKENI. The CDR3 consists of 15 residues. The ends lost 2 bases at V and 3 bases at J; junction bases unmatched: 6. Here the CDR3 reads CASSPGGGGHYEQYF. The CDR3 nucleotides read TGTGCCAGCTCACCAGGGGGCGGGGGGCACTACGAGCAGTACTTC.

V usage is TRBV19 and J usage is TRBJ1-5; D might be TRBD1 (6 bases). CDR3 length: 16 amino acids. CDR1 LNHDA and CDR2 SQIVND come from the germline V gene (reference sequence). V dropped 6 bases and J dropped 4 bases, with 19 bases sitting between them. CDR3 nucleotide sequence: TGTGCCAGTAGCCCCGAAGGCGGTAGGGGGAATCAGCCCCAGCATTTT. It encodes CASSPEGGRGNQPQHF.

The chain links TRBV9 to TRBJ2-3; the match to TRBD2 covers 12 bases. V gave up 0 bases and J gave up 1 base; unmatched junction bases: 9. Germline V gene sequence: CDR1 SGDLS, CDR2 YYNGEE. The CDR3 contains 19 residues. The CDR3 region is CASSVGLAGGRGGTDTQYF. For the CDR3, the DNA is TGTGCCAGCAGCGTAGGCCTAGCGGGGGGGCGGGGAGGCACAGATACGCAGTATTTT.

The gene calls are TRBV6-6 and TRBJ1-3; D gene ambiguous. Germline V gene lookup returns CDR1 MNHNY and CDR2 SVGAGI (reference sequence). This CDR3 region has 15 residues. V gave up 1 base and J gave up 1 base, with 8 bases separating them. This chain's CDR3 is CASSYFRGSGNTIYF. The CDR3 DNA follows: TGTGCCAGCAGTTACTTCAGAGGTTCTGGAAACACCATATATTTT.

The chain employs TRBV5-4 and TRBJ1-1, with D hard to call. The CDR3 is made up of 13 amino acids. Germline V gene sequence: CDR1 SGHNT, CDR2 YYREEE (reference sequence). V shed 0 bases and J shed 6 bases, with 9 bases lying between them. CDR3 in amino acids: CASSLGEFAEAFF. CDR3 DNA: TGTGCCAGCAGCTTGGGAGAGTTCGCTGAAGCTTTCTTT.

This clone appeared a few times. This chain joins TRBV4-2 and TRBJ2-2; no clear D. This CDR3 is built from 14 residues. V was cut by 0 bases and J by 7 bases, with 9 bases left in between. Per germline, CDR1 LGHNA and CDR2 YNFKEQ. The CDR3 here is CASSQEPASGELFF. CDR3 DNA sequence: TGTGCCAGCAGCCAAGAGCCGGCGAGCGGGGAGCTGTTTTTT.

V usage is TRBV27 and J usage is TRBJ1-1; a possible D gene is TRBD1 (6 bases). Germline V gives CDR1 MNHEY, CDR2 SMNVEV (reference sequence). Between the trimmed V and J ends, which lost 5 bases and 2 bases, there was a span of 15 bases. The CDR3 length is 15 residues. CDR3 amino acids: CASSHRTVGNTEAFF. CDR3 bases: TGTGCCAGCAGTCACCGGACAGTGGGTAACACTGAAGCTTTCTTT.